This T cell receptor (beta chain) was captured in a study of spatial heterogeneity in lung cancer. Study-level information: PBMC collected at follow-up were sequenced when available, a median of roughly two years after resection. Detected sequences consistently included more beta-chain ones than alpha-chain ones. Study observations and caveats: Resection saw ubiquitous expanded tumor TCRs appear in blood more than follow-up did.

Time point here: blood at routine non-recurrence follow-up after resection. Frozen PBMC, nontumor lung or tumor provided whole RNA, which was sequenced unsorted. The library protocol tagged each TCR cDNA with a unique molecular identifier. TCRdb re-called the 5' RACE reads with MiXCR, one entry per CDR3 protein. The table has about 47,000 distinct CDR3 sequences, 6.5% to 7.5% seen once. This clonotype occurred a few times. Antigen: not known. The V end lost 3 bases, the J end lost 10 bases, and 8 bases lay between the germline ends. The CDR3 runs 11 residues. Germline CDR1 SGHKS, CDR2 YYEKEE (reference sequence).

This clonotype was obtained from a female donor with early-stage non-small cell lung cancer. This sequence joins TRBV5-5 and TRBJ2-1; no definite D call. The sample in question was PBMCs, obtained at follow-up. CDR3 in DNA: TGTGCCAGCAGCTGGATAGGCGAGCAGTTCTTC. Amino acids: CASSWIGEQFF.